This T cell receptor beta chain was documented in a study of cytomegalovirus exposure and HLA in healthy donors. About the research overall: Samples from HLA-typed donors yielded about 85 million unique TCRs in an early data release. Regarding the study as a whole: There were some public TCRs occurring in many donors, but most TCR sequences were rare. Presence/absence analyses treated sequencing depth as roughly uniform across donors.

V gave up 0 bases and J gave up 2 bases; unmatched junction bases: 4. The CDR3 runs 17 residues. Germline V lookup: CDR1 LNHNV, CDR2 YYDKDF (reference sequence). The study ran its PCR with 60 Vbeta and 13 Jbeta primers. Here immunoSEQ multiplex PCR was the method, and the copy in TCRdb shows in-frame clones only, minus some. The sample contains over 100,000 clones, roughly 72% of which appear only once. For this clone: Its antigen is currently unknown.

This sequence joins TRBV15 and TRBJ2-7; 13 bases fit TRBD2. The clonotype originates from a woman between 18 and 29 years old in good health and CMV-seropositive. The sequencing sample was made of PBMCs. The CDR3 coding sequence is TGTGCCACCAGCAGAGATCAGGGGACTAGCGGGGCCTACGAGCAGTACTTC. Amino acids: CATSRDQGTSGAYEQYF. Supplemented by reference TRBV15 and TRBJ2-7, the full variable domain reads DAMVIQNPRYQVTQFGKPVTLSCSQTLNHNVMYWYQQKSSQAPKLLFHYYDKDFNNEADTPDNFQSRRPNTSFCFLDIRSPGLGDTAMYLCATSRDQGTSGAYEQYFGPGTRLTVT.